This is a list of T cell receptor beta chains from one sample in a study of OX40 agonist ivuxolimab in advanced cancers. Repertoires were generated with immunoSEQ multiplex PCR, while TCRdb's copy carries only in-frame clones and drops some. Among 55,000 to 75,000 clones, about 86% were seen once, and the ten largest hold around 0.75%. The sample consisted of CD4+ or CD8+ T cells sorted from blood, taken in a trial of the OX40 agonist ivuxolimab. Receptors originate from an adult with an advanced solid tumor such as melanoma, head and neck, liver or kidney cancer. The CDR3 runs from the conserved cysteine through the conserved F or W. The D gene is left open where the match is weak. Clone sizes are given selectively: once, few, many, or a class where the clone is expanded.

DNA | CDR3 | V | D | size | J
TGTGCCTGGGGGGGGAGCGGGTTTAATGAGCAGTTCTTC | CAWGGSGFNEQFF | TRBV30 | - | - | TRBJ2-1
TGTGCCAGCAGCGTCCGACAGGGCGGTATTGAGCAGTTCTTC | CASSVRQGGIEQFF | TRBV9 | TRBD1 | - | TRBJ2-1
TGTGCCAGCGGAAGGACAGAGTATAATTCACCCCTCCACTTT | CASGRTEYNSPLHF | TRBV25-1 | - | once | TRBJ1-6
TGTGCCAGCAGTGAAGGGATCGGCTATGGCTACACCTTC | CASSEGIGYGYTF | TRBV6-1 | - | - | TRBJ1-2
TGTGCCAGCAGCGCTTATGGGGAGACCCAGTACTTC | CASSAYGETQYF | TRBV7-2 | - | - | TRBJ2-5
TGCGCCAGCAATCCCGGGCCTTTCCGAGGAGGGGGCTACACCTTC | CASNPGPFRGGGYTF | TRBV23-1 | - | - | TRBJ1-2
TGTGCCAGCAGCCGACAGGGACGGGCTGAAGCTTTCTTT | CASSRQGRAEAFF | TRBV6-5 | TRBD1 | once | TRBJ1-1
TGTGCCAGCAGTTACGCAGGGAGGGACTATGGCTACACCTTC | CASSYAGRDYGYTF | TRBV6-5 | - | once | TRBJ1-2
TGTGCCAGCAGTGGGACTAGCGGGAGGGCCAGTAGGTCCTACGAGCAGTACTTC | CASSGTSGRASRSYEQYF | TRBV28 | TRBD2 | once | TRBJ2-7
TGTGCCAGCAGCCGAGGGGGAACCTACACCGGGGAGCTGTTTTTT | CASSRGGTYTGELFF | TRBV6-5 | - | - | TRBJ2-2
TGTGCCAGCAGCCCGGGGGACAGGGGGTTCCAAGAGACCCAGTACTTC | CASSPGDRGFQETQYF | TRBV5-8 | TRBD1 | - | TRBJ2-5
TGCGCCAGCAGCCAAGATGCGCGCGGGGAGACCCAGTACTTC | CASSQDARGETQYF | TRBV4-3 | - | few | TRBJ2-5
TGTGCCAGCAGCCTCGCCCCCCCAAGTGTAGCGAACACCGGGGAGCTGTTTTTT | CASSLAPPSVANTGELFF | TRBV5-8 | - | - | TRBJ2-2
TGTGCCAGCAGCTTGGAACAGGGGAAAACCTACGAGCAGTACTTC | CASSLEQGKTYEQYF | TRBV5-5 | TRBD1 | - | TRBJ2-7
TGCGCCAGCAGCTTGCCCGGGGTAGACTACAATGAGCAGTTCTTC | CASSLPGVDYNEQFF | TRBV5-1 | - | - | TRBJ2-1
TGTGCCAGCAGTGTGGACACGAACACTGAAGCTTTCTTT | CASSVDTNTEAFF | TRBV2 | - | - | TRBJ1-1
TGTGCCAGCAGCAAACCGACAGGGGATCAAGAAAAACTGTTTTTT | CASSKPTGDQEKLFF | TRBV21-1 | - | - | TRBJ1-4
TGTGCCAGTCGAAATCCGACAGGGGGCGGGGACGAGCAGTACTTC | CASRNPTGGGDEQYF | TRBV19 | TRBD1 | - | TRBJ2-7
TGTGCCAGCTCACCTCTGACCGCAACTAATGAAAAACTGTTTTTT | CASSPLTATNEKLFF | TRBV18 | - | - | TRBJ1-4
TGTGCCAGCAGGGGGACTAGCGGTTCCTACAATGAGCAGTTCTTC | CASRGTSGSYNEQFF | TRBV25-1 | TRBD2 | - | TRBJ2-1
TGTGCCAGCAGTTACTCAGGCGAAGCGAACACTGAAGCTTTCTTT | CASSYSGEANTEAFF | TRBV6-5 | - | - | TRBJ1-1
TGTGCCACCAGCAGAGATTGGGACACCGTTTCCTACGAGCAGTACTTC | CATSRDWDTVSYEQYF | TRBV15 | - | - | TRBJ2-7